This T cell receptor (beta chain) was retrieved from a study of blood T cell repertoires in COVID-19. Looking at the study overall: Sites across the United States, Italy and Spain contributed samples from acute and convalescent COVID-19. The analysed material was cDNA or gDNA that came from T cells, B-cell-depleted T cells, or PBMCs.

Clones were sequenced by immunoSEQ multiplex PCR, and TCRdb holds only the in-frame ones, with some missing. The sample has roughly 240,000 clones, 83% seen once; the top ten hold about 4.3%. V was trimmed by 0 bases and J by 5 bases, leaving 13 bases between them. Germline V lookup: CDR1 MNHEY, CDR2 SVGEGT. This CDR3 has 15 residues. V gene TRBV6-2 or TRBV6-3 combines with J gene TRBJ2-5; TRBD1 might be the D (5 bases). Source material: peripheral blood. The receptor was isolated from a man between 60 and 75 years old who had recovered from COVID-19. This chain's CDR3 is CASSYSKGVRETQYF. The CDR3 DNA sequence: TGTGCCAGCAGTTACTCGAAAGGGGTCCGTGAGACCCAGTACTTC.